The 17 T cell receptor beta chains below come from one sample, sequenced in a study of shared clonotypes between healthy human individuals. Naive CD8 cells were CD45RO-negative, positively selected for CCR7, excluding terminally differentiated effector memory CD45RA+ cells. Profiled with immunoSEQ multiplex PCR; TCRdb holds only in-frame clones, not every one. The sample carries under 850,000 clones, nearly 95% recorded once. The source material was naive CD8+ T cells sorted from blood. These receptors were collected from a man between 25 and 39 years old in good health.

V usage is TRBV16 and J usage is TRBJ2-1; either TRBD1 or TRBD2 may supply D (5 bases each). Germline V gene sequence: CDR1 KGHSY, CDR2 FQNENV. CDR3 length equals 16 residues. Trimming removed 0 bases at V and 0 bases at J, with 9 bases between. Here the CDR3 DNA reads TGTGCCAGCAGCCAATCAGCAGGGAGCTCCTACAATGAGCAGTTCTTC. Protein sequence: CASSQSAGSSYNEQFF.

The genes are TRBV6-6 and TRBJ1-5; TRBD1 matches at 8 bases. The CDR3 has 12 residues. Unmatched junction bases numbered 4, after V lost 10 bases and J lost 5 bases. Germline CDR1 is MNHNY and CDR2 is SVGAGI (reference sequence). The CDR3 DNA follows: TGTGCCACCGGACAGGGTGATCAGCCCCAGCATTTT. This encodes CATGQGDQPQHF.

V is TRBV6-5 and J is TRBJ2-1; D gene unclear. Germline lookup yields CDR1 MNHEY and CDR2 SVGAGI. CDR3 length equals 15 residues. V was trimmed by 6 bases and J by 0 bases, leaving 12 bases between them. The CDR3 sequence is CASRRDRSSYNEQFF. CDR3 nucleotide sequence: TGTGCCAGCAGAAGAGACCGGAGCTCCTACAATGAGCAGTTCTTC.

The chain couples TRBV2 to TRBJ1-1, with 7 bases matching TRBD1. J lost 2 bases, V lost 10 bases, and 7 bases had no gene match. In germline, CDR1 is SNHLY, CDR2 FYNNEI. The CDR3 is 13 residues long. CDR3 in amino acids: CATPGGVNTEAFF. Written as DNA, the CDR3 is TGTGCCACTCCAGGGGGAGTCAACACTGAAGCTTTCTTT.

Concerning this clone: Other DNA sequences within the sample encode an identical CDR3. The V and J genes are TRBV5-1 and TRBJ2-7; the D call may be TRBD1 or TRBD2 (5 bases each). Looked up from germline, CDR1 is SGHRS and CDR2 is YFSETQ. This CDR3 region has 14 residues. V was pared by 3 bases and J by 3 bases, with 13 bases between. CDR3 sequence: CASSWTGTSYEQYF. CDR3 DNA sequence: TGCGCCAGCAGCTGGACCGGGACGAGCTACGAGCAGTACTTC.

The chain recombines TRBV15 with TRBJ2-6; 7 positions match TRBD1. CDR1 is LNHNV, CDR2 YYDKDF, per germline (reference sequence). J was trimmed by 1 base and V by 0 bases; bases with no gene match: 9. This CDR3 is built from 19 residues. The chain's CDR3 is CATSRDVRQGLSGANVLTF. CDR3 bases: TGTGCCACCAGCAGAGATGTCAGACAGGGATTATCTGGGGCCAACGTCCTGACTTTC.

The V call is TRBV27, the J call TRBJ2-1; no clear D gene. V was shortened by 3 bases and J by 0 bases, with 9 bases between the two germline ends. The CDR3 spans 15 residues. The germline CDR1 and CDR2 sequences are MNHEY and SMNVEV (reference sequence). The DNA of the CDR3 is TGTGCCAGCAGTTTCATGGCTAGCTCCTACAATGAGCAGTTCTTC. This encodes CASSFMASSYNEQFF.

The chain couples TRBV29-1 to TRBJ1-2; no reliable D call. Germline CDR1 is SQVTM and CDR2 is ANQGSEA. The CDR3 is made up of 15 amino acids. With 1 base removed from V and 1 base from J, the gap between germline ends came to 13 bases. The CDR3 region has the DNA TGCAGCGTTGAAGGGCGGACGGGGATTAACTATGGCTACACCTTC. This gives the protein CSVEGRTGINYGYTF.

The chain joins TRBV27 to TRBJ2-5; D might be TRBD2 (5 bases). V gave up 4 bases and J gave up 9 bases, with 18 bases separating them. The CDR3 has 14 residues. The germline CDR1 and CDR2 sequences are MNHEY and SMNVEV (reference sequence). CDR3 loop: CASSSREWFAAQYF. The CDR3 nucleotides read TGTGCCAGCAGTTCTCGGGAATGGTTTGCGGCCCAGTACTTC.

The CDR3 DNA reads as TGTGCCAGCAGGGAAGGGACTGAAGCTTTCTTT. Protein product: CASREGTEAFF. V is TRBV11-2 and J is TRBJ1-1; D remains unclear. The V gene lost 6 bases and the J gene lost 5 bases, with 7 bases spanning the gap. The CDR3 contains 11 residues. Germline assignment: CDR1 SGHAT and CDR2 FQNNGV. The full variable domain, its missing parts supplied by reference TRBV11-2 and TRBJ1-1, is EAGVAQSPRYKIIEKRQSVAFWCNPISGHATLYWYQQILGQGPKLLIQFQNNGVVDDSQLPKDRFSAERLKGVDSTLKIQPAKLEDSAVYLCASREGTEAFFGQGTRLTVV.

The chain uses TRBV4-3 and TRBJ2-1; possibly TRBD2 for D (6 bases). The germline V and J ends were trimmed by 0 bases and 10 bases, with 16 bases remaining between them. CDR1 LGHNA and CDR2 YSLEER come from the germline V gene. The CDR3 runs to 15 residues. The CDR3 spells CASSQDQGSGSEQFF. The CDR3 DNA is TGCGCCAGCAGCCAAGATCAGGGTAGCGGAAGCGAGCAGTTCTTC.

This chain links TRBV5-5 with TRBJ2-5; TRBD1 might be the D (6 bases). V was trimmed by 3 bases and J by 3 bases, leaving 21 bases between them. The CDR3 contains 17 residues. CDR1 is SGHKS, CDR2 YYEKEE, per germline (reference sequence). The CDR3 region has the DNA TGTGCCAGCAGCTCCCCTTCCCTGGGACACAACAAAGAGACCCAGTACTTC. Its protein product is CASSSPSLGHNKETQYF.

The rearrangement uses TRBV5-4 and TRBJ2-1; 8 bases line up with TRBD1. V dropped 0 bases and J dropped 6; count of bases not matched to a gene: 2. The CDR3 runs 14 residues. Germline V gives CDR1 SGHNT, CDR2 YYREEE (reference sequence). The CDR3 region is CASSLAGGFNEQFF. The DNA for the CDR3 is TGTGCCAGCAGCTTGGCAGGGGGCTTCAATGAGCAGTTCTTC.

The chain is built from TRBV28 and TRBJ2-1, with TRBD2 as a possible D gene (5 bases). The CDR3 length is 14 residues. The germline CDR1 and CDR2 sequences are MDHEN and SYDVKM. Trimming took off 2 bases at V and 2 bases at J, with 7 bases between the two ends. CDR3 bases: TGTGCCAGCAGTTTACGAGGGACCTACAATGAGCAGTTCTTC. This translates into CASSLRGTYNEQFF.

The rearrangement joins TRBV27 to TRBJ1-2, with D perhaps TRBD1 (6 bases). Trimming stripped 3 bases from V and 1 base from J, with 15 bases between. The CDR3 length is 16 residues. Per germline, CDR1 MNHEY and CDR2 SMNVEV (reference sequence). CDR3 sequence: CASSLLGGFLNYGYTF. The CDR3 nucleotides are TGTGCCAGCAGTTTGTTAGGGGGGTTCCTTAACTATGGCTACACCTTC.

The chain recombines TRBV27 with TRBJ2-3; tentative D call: TRBD2 (5 bases). V dropped 5 bases and J dropped 6 bases, with 18 bases sitting between them. Germline V lookup: CDR1 MNHEY, CDR2 SMNVEV (reference sequence). The CDR3 totals 15 residues. The CDR3 DNA reads TGTGCCAGCAGTCCCCCCCCTCCCCGGGGTGATACGCAGTATTTT. Translating it yields CASSPPPPRGDTQYF.

The chain carries TRBV6-4 and TRBJ2-1; D is possibly TRBD2 (5 bases). Between the trimmed V and J ends, which lost 4 bases and 6 bases, there was a span of 16 bases. Germline V gene lookup returns CDR1 MRHNA and CDR2 SNTAGT. The CDR3 runs 15 residues. CDR3 nucleotides: TGTGCCAGCAGTGCCGTACTAGGGCAGGTCAATGAGCAGTTCTTC. As protein: CASSAVLGQVNEQFF.